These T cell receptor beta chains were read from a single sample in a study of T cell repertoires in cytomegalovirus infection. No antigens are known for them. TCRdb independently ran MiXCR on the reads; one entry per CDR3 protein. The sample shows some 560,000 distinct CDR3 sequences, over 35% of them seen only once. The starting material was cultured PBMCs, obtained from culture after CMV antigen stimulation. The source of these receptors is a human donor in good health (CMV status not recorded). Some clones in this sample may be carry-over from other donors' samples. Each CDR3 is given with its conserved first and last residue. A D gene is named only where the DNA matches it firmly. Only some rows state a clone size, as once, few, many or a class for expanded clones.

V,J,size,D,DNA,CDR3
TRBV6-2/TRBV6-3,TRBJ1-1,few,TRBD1,TGTGCCAGCAGGATGACAGGGGTCACTGAAGCTTTCTTT,CASRMTGVTEAFF
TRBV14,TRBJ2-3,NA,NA,TGTGCCAGCAGCCAACTGCTCGGCACAGATACGCAGTATTTT,CASSQLLGTDTQYF
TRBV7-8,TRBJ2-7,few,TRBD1,TGTGCCAGCAGGAATTTGAGGGGGCGCTCCTACGAGCAGTACTTC,CASRNLRGRSYEQYF
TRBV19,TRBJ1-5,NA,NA,TGTGCCAGTAGTCCATTCACAGGGCTTGGTCGAAGCAATCAGCCCCAGCCTTTT,CASSPFTGLGRSNQPQPF
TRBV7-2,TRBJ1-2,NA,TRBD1,TGTGCCAGCAGCTTAGGGGGGACAGGGGGCTATGGCTACACCTTC,CASSLGGTGGYGYTF
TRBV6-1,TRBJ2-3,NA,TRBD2,TGTGCCAGCAGCGTCTCGGGAGGGGCGGATACGCAGTATTTT,CASSVSGGADTQYF
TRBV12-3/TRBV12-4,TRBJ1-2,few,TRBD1,TGTGCCAGCAGTACCCGACAGGGAACCAACTATGGCTACACCTTC,CASSTRQGTNYGYTF
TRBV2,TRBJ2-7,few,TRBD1,TGTGCCAGCAAAGCGGGACAGGGTCTCTCCGAGCAGTACTTC,CASKAGQGLSEQYF
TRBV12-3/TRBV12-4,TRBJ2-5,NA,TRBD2,TGTGCCAGCAGACAGGGACTAGCGGGACAAGAGACCCAGTACTTC,CASRQGLAGQETQYF
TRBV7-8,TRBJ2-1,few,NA,TGTGCCAGCAGCCCATTGAGAGGCACGAGTGGCAATGAGCAGTTCTTC,CASSPLRGTSGNEQFF
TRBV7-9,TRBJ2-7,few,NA,TGTGCCAGCAGCTTACAGGCTTTCTACGAGCAGTACTTC,CASSLQAFYEQYF
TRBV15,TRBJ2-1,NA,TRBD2,TGTGCCACCAGCACCCTCGGGGGGGCGAACAATGAGCAGTTCTTC,CATSTLGGANNEQFF
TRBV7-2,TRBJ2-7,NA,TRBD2,TGTGCCAGCAGCTCTAGCGGGAGGGCCTCCTACGAGCAGTACTTC,CASSSSGRASYEQYF
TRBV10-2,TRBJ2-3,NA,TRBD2,TGCGCCAGCAGTGGTCCTAGCGGGAGTAGGGCAGATACGCAGTATTTT,CASSGPSGSRADTQYF
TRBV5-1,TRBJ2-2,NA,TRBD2,TGCGCCAGCAGCCAGGGACTAGCGGTGACCGGGGAGCTGTTTTTT,CASSQGLAVTGELFF
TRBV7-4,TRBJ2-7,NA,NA,TGTGCCAGCAGCGTATCGGGTCCGACCTACGAGCAGTACTTC,CASSVSGPTYEQYF
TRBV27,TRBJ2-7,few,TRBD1,TGTGCCAGCACCCGGACAGGAGCCTACGAGCAGTACTTC,CASTRTGAYEQYF
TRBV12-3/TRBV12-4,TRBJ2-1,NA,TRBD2,TGTGCCAGCACCACCGGGACTAGCGGGGGTGTTGAGCAGTTCTTC,CASTTGTSGGVEQFF
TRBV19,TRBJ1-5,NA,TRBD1,TGTGCCATTAGTCCAAACCAGGGGGGAAATCAGCCCCAGCATTTT,CAISPNQGGNQPQHF
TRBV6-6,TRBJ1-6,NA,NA,TGTGCCAGCAGTTACGGACGCAACTATAATTCACCCCTCCACTTT,CASSYGRNYNSPLHF
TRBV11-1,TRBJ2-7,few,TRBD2,TGTGCCAGCAGCCCCCAGGCGGCTAGCGGGGGGGATACCTACGAGCAGTACTTC,CASSPQAASGGDTYEQYF
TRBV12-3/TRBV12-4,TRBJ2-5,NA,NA,TGTGCCAGCAGCCCAATAATTGGCGGATACCTGGGGGAGACCCAGTACTTC,CASSPIIGGYLGETQYF
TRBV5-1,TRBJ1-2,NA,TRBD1,TGCGCCAGCAGCTTGGACCACAGGGGATACTATGGCTACACCTTC,CASSLDHRGYYGYTF
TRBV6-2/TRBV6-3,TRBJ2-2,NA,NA,TGTGCCAGCAGTTACTCGACCCCGGACGGAAACACCGGGGAGCTGTTTTTT,CASSYSTPDGNTGELFF
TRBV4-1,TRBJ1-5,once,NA,TGCGCCAGCAGCCAAGAGGGGCTTAGCAATCAGCCCCAGCATTTT,CASSQEGLSNQPQHF
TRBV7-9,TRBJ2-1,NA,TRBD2,TGTGCCAGCAGCTTAGATGCGGGTAGCGGGGGGGCGTATGAGCAGTTCTTC,CASSLDAGSGGAYEQFF
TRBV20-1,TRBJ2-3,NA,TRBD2,TGCAGTGCTAGGTCCCTAGCGGGAGGAGATACGCAGTATTTT,CSARSLAGGDTQYF
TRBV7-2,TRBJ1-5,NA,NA,TGTGCCAGCAGCTTGGCAGGTCAGCTCCAGCATTTT,CASSLAGQLQHF
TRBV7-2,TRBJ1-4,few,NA,TGTGCCAGCAGCCGTGACAGGAATGAAAAACTGTTTTTT,CASSRDRNEKLFF
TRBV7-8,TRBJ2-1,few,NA,TGTGCCAGCAGCCGCTACCGAAGCTCCTACAATGAGCAGTTCTTC,CASSRYRSSYNEQFF
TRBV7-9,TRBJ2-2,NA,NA,TGTGCCAGCAGCGTGTCCGAAACTTGGGACACCGGGGAGCTGTTTTTT,CASSVSETWDTGELFF
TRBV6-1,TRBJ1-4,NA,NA,TGTGCCAGCAGCTACGGAGGGGGAGAAAAACTGTTTTTT,CASSYGGGEKLFF
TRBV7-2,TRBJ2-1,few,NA,TGTGCCAGCAGCTCGGGTACCGGGGATGATGAGCAGTTCTTC,CASSSGTGDDEQFF
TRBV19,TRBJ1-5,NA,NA,TGTGCCAGTAGTATCCTAACTGGGGAGCCCCAGCATTTT,CASSILTGEPQHF
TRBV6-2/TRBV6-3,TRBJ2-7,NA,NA,TGTGCCAGCAGTTCCGACCACTCGGGGCTCTACGAGCAGTACTTC,CASSSDHSGLYEQYF
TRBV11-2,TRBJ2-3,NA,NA,TGTGCCAGCAGCTTAGGGCCTAGGGGCACAGATACGCAGTATTTT,CASSLGPRGTDTQYF
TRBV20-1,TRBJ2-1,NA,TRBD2,TGCAGTGCCGCCGGGACTATCTTTGATGAGCAGTTCTTC,CSAAGTIFDEQFF
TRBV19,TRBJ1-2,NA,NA,TGTGCCAGTAGCTCTGAGGGACGTCAATATGGCTACACCTTC,CASSSEGRQYGYTF
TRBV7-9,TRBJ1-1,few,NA,TGTGCCAGCACCACCGGGGGGGGTGCCACTGAAGCTTTCTTT,CASTTGGGATEAFF
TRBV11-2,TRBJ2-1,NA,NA,TGTGCCAGCAGCCCCACATTCACACTCAATGAGCAGTTCTTC,CASSPTFTLNEQFF
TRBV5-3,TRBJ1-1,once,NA,TGTGCCAGCAGGAGCAGGGATAATATGAACACTGAAGCTTTCTTT,CASRSRDNMNTEAFF
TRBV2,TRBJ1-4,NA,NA,TGTGCCAGCACCGCGGGGACTAATGAAAAACTGTTTTTT,CASTAGTNEKLFF
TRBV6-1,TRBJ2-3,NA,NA,TGTGCCAGCACTTCCCAATGGGGGGCTGGCGGGACAGATACGCAGTATTTT,CASTSQWGAGGTDTQYF
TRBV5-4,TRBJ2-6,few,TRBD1,TGTGCCAGCAGTCAAAGGACAGGACTCTCTGGGGCCAACGTCCTGACTTTC,CASSQRTGLSGANVLTF
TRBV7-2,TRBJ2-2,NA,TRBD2,TGTGCCAGCAGCTTAAGGTACCTCGGCGGGAGCCCTCACACCGGGGAGCTGTTTTTT,CASSLRYLGGSPHTGELFF
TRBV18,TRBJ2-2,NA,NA,TGTGCCAGCTCATTCAGACAGAGCACCGGGGAGCTGTTTTTT,CASSFRQSTGELFF
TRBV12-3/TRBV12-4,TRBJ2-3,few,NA,TGTGCCAGCAGTTTGAATAGCGGAGGCACAGATACGCAGTATTTT,CASSLNSGGTDTQYF
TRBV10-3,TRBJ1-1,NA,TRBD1,TGTGCCATCAGTGAGTCGTCAGGGGGGGTAACTGAAGCTTTCTTT,CAISESSGGVTEAFF
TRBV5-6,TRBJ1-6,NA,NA,TGTGCCAGCAGCCCAGGCGGGGGCAGGAATTCACCCCTCCACTTT,CASSPGGGRNSPLHF
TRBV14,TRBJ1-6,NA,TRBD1,TGTGCCAGCAGCCAAGTACTTACCGGGACAGGGAGTTCACCCCTCCACTTT,CASSQVLTGTGSSPLHF
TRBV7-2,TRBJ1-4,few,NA,TGTGCCAGCAGTCCACAGGGATTCGAAAAACTGTTTTTT,CASSPQGFEKLFF
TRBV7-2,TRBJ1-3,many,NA,TGTGCCAGCAGCTGGGGGAACTCCGGGGGAAACACCATATATTTT,CASSWGNSGGNTIYF
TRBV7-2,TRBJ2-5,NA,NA,TGTGCCAGCAGCTTAGGAGGGGGGGAGGGAGAGACCCAGTACTTC,CASSLGGGEGETQYF